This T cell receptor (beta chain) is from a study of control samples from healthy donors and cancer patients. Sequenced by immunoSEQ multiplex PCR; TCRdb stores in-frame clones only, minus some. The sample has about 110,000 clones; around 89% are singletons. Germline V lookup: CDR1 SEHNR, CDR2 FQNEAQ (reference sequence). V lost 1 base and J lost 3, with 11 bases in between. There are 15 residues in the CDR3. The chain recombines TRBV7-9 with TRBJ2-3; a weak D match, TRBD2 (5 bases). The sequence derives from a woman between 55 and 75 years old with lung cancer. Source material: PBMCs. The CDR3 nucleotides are TGTGCCAGCAGCTTAGGAGGGTATGAGACAGATACGCAGTATTTT. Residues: CASSLGGYETDTQYF.